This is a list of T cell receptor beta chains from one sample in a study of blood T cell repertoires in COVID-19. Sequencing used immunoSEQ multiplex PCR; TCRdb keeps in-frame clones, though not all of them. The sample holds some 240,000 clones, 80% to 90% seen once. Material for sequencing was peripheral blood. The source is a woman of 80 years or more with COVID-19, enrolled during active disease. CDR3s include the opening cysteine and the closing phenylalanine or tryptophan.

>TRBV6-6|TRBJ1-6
CASSYQGNNSPLHF
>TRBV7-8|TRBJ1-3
CASSGQSGNTIYF
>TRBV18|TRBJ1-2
CASSPMDRGRDGYTF
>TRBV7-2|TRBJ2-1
CASSLAPLAGGQGEQFF
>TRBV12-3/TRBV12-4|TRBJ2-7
CASTRPGSYEQYF
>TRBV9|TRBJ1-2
CASSVVAGQGYGYTF
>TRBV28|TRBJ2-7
CASTGTVIHEQYF
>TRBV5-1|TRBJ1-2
CASSTDRGNYGYTF
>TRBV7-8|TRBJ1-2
CASSLGGLGYGYTF
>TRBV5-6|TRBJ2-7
CASSPVGLSYEQYF
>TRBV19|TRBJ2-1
CASSFVADEQFF
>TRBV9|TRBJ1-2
CASSVRQGDGYTF
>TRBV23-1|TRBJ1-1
CASRQSGTGSEAFF
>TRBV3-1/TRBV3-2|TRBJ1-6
CASSLTPIDSPLHF
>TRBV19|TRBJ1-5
CASTDRGPRSNQPQHF
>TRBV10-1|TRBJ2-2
CASSDGSPRGELFF
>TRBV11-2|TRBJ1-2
CASSFDFYGYTF